The clone carrying this TCR beta chain has a count of ten or more. Its antigen is unknown. Preparation of TCR beta libraries was done by quantitative 5'-RACE with molecular barcodes. TCRdb reprocessed the 5' RACE reads via MiXCR and lists one record per CDR3 protein. The table includes approximately 500,000 distinct CDR3 sequences, over 9.5% detected once. The CDR3 is 12 residues long. Trimming pared 5 bases from V and 8 bases from J, leaving 12 bases between. The sample originates from a study of CD8 T cells in ankylosing spondylitis. Study results and limitations: The disease-linked clones had a CD8+ phenotype and low blood frequencies. Disease-linked clones reportedly showed significant enrichment in matched ankylosing spondylitis synovial fluid. Reactive arthritis synovial fluid and blood previously showed some of these motif variants. Among TCR beta sequences, a motif of under ten highly homologous variants appeared characteristic of ankylosing spondylitis blood.

This receptor was obtained from a male donor with ankylosing spondylitis. This chain uses TRBV12-3 or TRBV12-4 with TRBJ1-2; D perhaps matches TRBD1 (5 bases). The sample was blood, either unsorted or a sorted T cell fraction (not recorded which). Here the CDR3 DNA reads TGTGCCAGCAGTAACCCAGGGAGAGGCTACACCTTC. Translated: CASSNPGRGYTF.